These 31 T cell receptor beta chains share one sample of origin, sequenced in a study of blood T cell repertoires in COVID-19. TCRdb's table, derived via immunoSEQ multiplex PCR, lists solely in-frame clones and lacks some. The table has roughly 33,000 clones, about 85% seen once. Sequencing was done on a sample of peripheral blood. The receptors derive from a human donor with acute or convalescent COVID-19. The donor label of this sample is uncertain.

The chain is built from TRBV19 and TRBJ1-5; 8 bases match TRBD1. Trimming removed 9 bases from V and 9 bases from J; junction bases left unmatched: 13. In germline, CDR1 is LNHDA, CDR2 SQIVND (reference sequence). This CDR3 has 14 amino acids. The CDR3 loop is CASLDRASLSPQHF. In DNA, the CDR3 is TGTGCCAGCCTGGACAGGGCCTCTCTGTCGCCCCAGCATTTT.

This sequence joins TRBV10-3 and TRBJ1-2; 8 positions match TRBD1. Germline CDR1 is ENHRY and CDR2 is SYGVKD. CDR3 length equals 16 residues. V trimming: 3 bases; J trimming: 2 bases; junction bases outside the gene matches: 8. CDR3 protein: CAISEGGTGVNYGYTF. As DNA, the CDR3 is TGTGCCATCAGTGAAGGTGGGACAGGAGTAAACTATGGCTACACCTTC.

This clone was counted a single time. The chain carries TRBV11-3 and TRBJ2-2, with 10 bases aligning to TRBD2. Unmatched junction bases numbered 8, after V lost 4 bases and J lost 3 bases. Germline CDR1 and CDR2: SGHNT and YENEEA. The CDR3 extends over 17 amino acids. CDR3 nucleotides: TGTGCCAGCAGCTCCCTAGCGGGGGCTACCTACACCGGGGAGCTGTTTTTT. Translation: CASSSLAGATYTGELFF. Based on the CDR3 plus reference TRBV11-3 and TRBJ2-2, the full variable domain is EAGVVQSPRYKIIEKKQPVAFWCNPISGHNTLYWYLQNLGQGPELLIRYENEEAVDDSQLPKDRFSAERLKGVDSTLKIQPAELGDSAVYLCASSSLAGATYTGELFFGEGSRLTVL.

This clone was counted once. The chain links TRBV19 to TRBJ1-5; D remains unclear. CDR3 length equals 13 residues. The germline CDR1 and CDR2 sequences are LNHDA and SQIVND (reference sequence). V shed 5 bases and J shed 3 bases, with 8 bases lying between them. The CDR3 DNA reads TGTGCCAGTAGTTACATGTTCAATCAGCCCCAGCATTTT. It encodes CASSYMFNQPQHF.

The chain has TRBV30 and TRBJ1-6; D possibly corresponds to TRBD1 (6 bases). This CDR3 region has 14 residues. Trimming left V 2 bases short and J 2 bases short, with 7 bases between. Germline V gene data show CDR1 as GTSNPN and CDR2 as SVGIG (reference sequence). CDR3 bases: TGTGCCTGGAGTCAGGGGACCTATAATTCACCCCTCCACTTT. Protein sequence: CAWSQGTYNSPLHF.

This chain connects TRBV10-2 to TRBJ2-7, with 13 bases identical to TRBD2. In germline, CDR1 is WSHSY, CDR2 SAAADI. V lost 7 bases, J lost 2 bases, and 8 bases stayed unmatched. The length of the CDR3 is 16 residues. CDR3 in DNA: TGCGCCAGCACCCGACTAGCGGGAGGACCTCCCTACGAGCAGTACTTC. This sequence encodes CASTRLAGGPPYEQYF.

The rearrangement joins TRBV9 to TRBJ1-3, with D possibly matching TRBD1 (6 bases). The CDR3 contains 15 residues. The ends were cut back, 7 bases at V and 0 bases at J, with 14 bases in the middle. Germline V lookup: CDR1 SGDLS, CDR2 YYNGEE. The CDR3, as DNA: TGTGCCAGCGGGGGCGGCAGGTACTCTGGAAACACCATATATTTT. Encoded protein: CASGGGRYSGNTIYF.

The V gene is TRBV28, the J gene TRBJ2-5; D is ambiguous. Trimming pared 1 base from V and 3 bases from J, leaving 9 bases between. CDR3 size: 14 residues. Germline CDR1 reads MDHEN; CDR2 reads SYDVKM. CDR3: CASSLYLTKETQYF. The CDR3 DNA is TGTGCCAGCAGTTTATATCTAACCAAAGAGACCCAGTACTTC.

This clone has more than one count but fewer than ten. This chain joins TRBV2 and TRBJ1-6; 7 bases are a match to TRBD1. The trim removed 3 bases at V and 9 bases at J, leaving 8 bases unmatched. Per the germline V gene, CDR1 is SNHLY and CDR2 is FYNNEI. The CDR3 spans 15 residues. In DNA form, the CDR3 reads TGTGCCAGCAGTGAGGATCTCACAGGGGCTTCACCCCTCCACTTT. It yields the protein CASSEDLTGASPLHF.

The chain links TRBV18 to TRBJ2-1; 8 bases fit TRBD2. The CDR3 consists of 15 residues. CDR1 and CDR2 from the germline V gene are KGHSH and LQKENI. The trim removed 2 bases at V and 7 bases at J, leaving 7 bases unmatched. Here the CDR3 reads CASSPGSGRANEQFF. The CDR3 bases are TGTGCCAGCTCACCAGGCAGCGGGAGAGCGAATGAGCAGTTCTTC. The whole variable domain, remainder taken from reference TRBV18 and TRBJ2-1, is NAGVMQNPRHLVRRRGQEARLRCSPMKGHSHVYWYRQLPEEGLKFMVYLQKENIIDESGMPKERFSAEFPKEGPSILRIQQVVRGDSAAYFCASSPGSGRANEQFFGPGTRLTVL.

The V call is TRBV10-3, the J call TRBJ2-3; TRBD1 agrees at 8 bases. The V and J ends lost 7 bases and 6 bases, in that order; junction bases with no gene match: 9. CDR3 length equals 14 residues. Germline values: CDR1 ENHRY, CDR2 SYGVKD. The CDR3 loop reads CAIKPQGGRDTQYF. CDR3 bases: TGTGCCATCAAGCCACAGGGGGGAAGGGATACGCAGTATTTT.

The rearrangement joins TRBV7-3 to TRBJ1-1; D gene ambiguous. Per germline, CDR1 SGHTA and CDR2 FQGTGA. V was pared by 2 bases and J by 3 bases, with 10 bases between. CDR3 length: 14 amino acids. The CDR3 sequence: CASSLDTQYTEAFF. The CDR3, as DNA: TGTGCCAGCAGCTTAGACACCCAGTACACTGAAGCTTTCTTT.

In nucleotides, the CDR3 is TGTGCCAGCAATGGGATTTTGGGACAGGGTCACTATGGCTACACCTTC. Translation: CASNGILGQGHYGYTF. The gene calls are TRBV2 and TRBJ1-2; 9 nucleotides agree with TRBD1. This CDR3 comprises 16 residues. The germline V gene encodes CDR1 SNHLY and CDR2 FYNNEI. Germline trimming cut 7 bases from V and 3 bases from J; bases unmatched to any gene: 12.

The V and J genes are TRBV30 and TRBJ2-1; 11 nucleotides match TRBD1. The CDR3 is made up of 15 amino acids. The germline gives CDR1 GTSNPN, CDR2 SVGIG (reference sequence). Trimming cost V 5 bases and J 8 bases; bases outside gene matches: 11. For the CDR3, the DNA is TGTGCCTGGGCCCCGGGACAGGGGGTTAGGGATGAGCAGTTCTTC. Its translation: CAWAPGQGVRDEQFF.

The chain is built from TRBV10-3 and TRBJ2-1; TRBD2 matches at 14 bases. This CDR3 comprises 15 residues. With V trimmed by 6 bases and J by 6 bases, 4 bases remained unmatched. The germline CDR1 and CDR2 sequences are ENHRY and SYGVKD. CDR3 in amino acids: CAIRGGLAGANEQFF. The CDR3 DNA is TGTGCCATCAGGGGGGGACTAGCGGGAGCCAATGAGCAGTTCTTC.

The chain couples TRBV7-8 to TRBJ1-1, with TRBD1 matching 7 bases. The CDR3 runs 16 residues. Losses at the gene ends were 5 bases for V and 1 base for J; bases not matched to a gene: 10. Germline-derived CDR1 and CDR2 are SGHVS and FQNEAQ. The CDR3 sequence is CASSPDRVGWNTEAFF. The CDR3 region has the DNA TGTGCCAGCAGCCCAGACAGGGTGGGTTGGAACACTGAAGCTTTCTTT.

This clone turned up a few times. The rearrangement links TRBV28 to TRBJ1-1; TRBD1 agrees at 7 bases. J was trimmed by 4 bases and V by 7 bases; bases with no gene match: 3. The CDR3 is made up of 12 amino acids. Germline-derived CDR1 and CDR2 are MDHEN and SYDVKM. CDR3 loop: CASTAGGTEAFF. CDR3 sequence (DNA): TGTGCCAGCACGGCAGGGGGCACTGAAGCTTTCTTT.

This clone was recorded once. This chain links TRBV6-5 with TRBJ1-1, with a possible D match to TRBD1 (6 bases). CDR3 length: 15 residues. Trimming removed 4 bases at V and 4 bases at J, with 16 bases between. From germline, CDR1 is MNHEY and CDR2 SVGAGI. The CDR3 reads CASSWTRGGGTEAFF. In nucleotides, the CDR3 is TGTGCCAGCAGTTGGACCAGGGGAGGGGGCACTGAAGCTTTCTTT.

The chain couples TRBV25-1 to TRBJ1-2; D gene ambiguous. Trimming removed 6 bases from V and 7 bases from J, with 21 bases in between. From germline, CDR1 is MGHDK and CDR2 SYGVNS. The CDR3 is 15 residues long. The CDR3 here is CASRGQASALGGYTF. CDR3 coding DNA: TGTGCCAGCAGGGGCCAGGCATCAGCTCTGGGTGGCTACACCTTC.

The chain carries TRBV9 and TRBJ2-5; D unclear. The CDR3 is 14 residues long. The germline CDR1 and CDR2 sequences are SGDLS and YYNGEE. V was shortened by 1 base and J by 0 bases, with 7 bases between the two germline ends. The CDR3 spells CASSVSLYQETQYF. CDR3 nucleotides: TGTGCCAGCAGCGTATCCCTGTACCAAGAGACCCAGTACTTC. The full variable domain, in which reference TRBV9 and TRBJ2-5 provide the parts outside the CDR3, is DSGVTQTPKHLITATGQRVTLRCSPRSGDLSVYWYQQSLDQGLQFLIQYYNGEERAKGNILERFSAQQFPDLHSELNLSSLELGDSALYFCASSVSLYQETQYFGPGTRLLVL.

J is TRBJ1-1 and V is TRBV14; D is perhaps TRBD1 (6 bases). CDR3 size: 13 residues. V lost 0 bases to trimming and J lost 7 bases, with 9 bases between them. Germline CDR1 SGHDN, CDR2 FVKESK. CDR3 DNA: TGTGCCAGCAGCCAAGATCAAGGGGGTGAAGCTTTCTTT. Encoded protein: CASSQDQGGEAFF.

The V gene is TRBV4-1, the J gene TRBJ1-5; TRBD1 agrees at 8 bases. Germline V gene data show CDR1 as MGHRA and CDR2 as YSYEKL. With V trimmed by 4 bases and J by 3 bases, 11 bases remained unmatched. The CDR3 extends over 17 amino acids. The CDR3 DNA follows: TGCGCCAGCAGCCCGGCTTTGACAGGGGAGGTCAATCAGCCCCAGCATTTT. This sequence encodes CASSPALTGEVNQPQHF.

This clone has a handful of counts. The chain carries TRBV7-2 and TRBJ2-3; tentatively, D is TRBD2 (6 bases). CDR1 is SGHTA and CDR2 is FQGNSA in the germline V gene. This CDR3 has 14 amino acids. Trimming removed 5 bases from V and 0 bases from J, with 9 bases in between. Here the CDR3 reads CASSPGLSTDTQYF. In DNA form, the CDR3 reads TGTGCCAGCAGCCCGGGACTGAGCACAGATACGCAGTATTTT. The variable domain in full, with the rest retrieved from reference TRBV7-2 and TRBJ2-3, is GAGVSQSPSNKVTEKGKDVELRCDPISGHTALYWYRQSLGQGLEFLIYFQGNSAPDKSGLPSDRFSAERTGGSVSTLTIQRTQQEDSAVYLCASSPGLSTDTQYFGPGTRLTVL.

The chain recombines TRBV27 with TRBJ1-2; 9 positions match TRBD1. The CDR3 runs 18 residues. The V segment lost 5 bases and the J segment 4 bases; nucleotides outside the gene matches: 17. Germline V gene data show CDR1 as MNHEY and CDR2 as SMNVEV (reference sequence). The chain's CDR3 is CASSRSGTLGGQGYGYTF. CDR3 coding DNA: TGTGCCAGCAGTCGATCTGGAACTTTGGGGGGACAGGGCTATGGCTACACCTTC.

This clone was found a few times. The CDR3 is CASSRESQGYYGYTF. In DNA form, the CDR3 reads TGCGCCAGCAGCCGAGAAAGTCAGGGGTACTATGGCTACACCTTC. V is TRBV4-3 and J is TRBJ1-2; a weak D match, TRBD1 (6 bases). The germline CDR1 and CDR2 sequences are LGHNA and YSLEER. V lost 4 bases and J 3 bases, leaving 15 bases between the germline ends. The length of the CDR3 is 15 residues.

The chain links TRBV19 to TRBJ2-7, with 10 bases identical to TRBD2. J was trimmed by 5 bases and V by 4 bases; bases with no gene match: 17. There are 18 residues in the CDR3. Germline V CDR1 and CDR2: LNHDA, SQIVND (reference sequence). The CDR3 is CASSTLPRLAGEPNEQYF. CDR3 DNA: TGTGCCAGTAGTACACTCCCCCGCCTAGCGGGAGAACCTAACGAGCAGTACTTC.

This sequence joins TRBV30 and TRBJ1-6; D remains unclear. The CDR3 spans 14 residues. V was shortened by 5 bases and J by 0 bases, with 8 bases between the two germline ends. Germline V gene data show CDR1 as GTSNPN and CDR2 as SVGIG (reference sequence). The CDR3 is CAWGRSSYNSPLHF. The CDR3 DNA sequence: TGTGCCTGGGGGAGAAGCTCCTATAATTCACCCCTCCACTTT.

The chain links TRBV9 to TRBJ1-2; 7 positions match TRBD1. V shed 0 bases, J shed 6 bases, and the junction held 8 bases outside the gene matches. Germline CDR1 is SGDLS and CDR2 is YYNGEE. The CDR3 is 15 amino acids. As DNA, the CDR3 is TGTGCCAGCAGCGTAGAGACAGGGACACTCCATGGCTACACCTTC. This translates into CASSVETGTLHGYTF.

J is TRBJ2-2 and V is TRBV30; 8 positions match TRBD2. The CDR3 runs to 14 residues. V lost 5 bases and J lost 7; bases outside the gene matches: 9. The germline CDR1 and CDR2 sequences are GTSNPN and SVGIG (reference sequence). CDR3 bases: TGTGCCTGGCGGCCGGGACTAGATGTCGGGGAGCTGTTTTTT. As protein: CAWRPGLDVGELFF. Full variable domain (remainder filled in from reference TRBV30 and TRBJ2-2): SQTIHQWPATLVQPVGSPLSLECTVEGTSNPNLYWYRQAAGRGLQLLFYSVGIGQISSEVPQNLSASRPQDRQFILSSKKLLLSDSGFYLCAWRPGLDVGELFFGEGSRLTVL.

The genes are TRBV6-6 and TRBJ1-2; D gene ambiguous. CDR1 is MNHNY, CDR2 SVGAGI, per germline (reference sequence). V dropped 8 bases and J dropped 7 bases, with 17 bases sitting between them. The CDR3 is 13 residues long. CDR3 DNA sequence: TGTGCCAGCTCCGCGGCGGGTACTCGTGGCTACACCTTC. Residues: CASSAAGTRGYTF.

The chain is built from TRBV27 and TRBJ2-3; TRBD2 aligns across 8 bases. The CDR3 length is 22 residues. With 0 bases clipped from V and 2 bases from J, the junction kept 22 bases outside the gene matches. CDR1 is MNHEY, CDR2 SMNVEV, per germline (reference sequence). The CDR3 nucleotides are TGTGCCAGCAGTTTATCTAAGAGGGGACTAGTTATAGCTAAATTCGTCACAGATACGCAGTATTTT. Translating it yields CASSLSKRGLVIAKFVTDTQYF.